These 22 T cell receptor beta chains came from one sample sequenced in a study of control samples from healthy donors and cancer patients. Clones were sequenced by immunoSEQ multiplex PCR, and TCRdb holds only the in-frame ones, with some missing. This table holds roughly 100,000 clones, more than 85% found once. Sequences were obtained from blood. Receptor source: a woman between 50 and 59 years old in good health.

The chain recombines TRBV5-6 with TRBJ2-1; D perhaps matches TRBD2 (7 bases). Germline V CDR1 and CDR2: SGHDT, YYEEEE. V dropped 5 bases and J dropped 3 bases, with 21 bases sitting between them. The CDR3 loop spans 17 amino acids. The CDR3 reads CASSRGGADTYYNEQFF. In DNA form, the CDR3 reads TGTGCCAGCAGTAGGGGGGGGGCAGATACTTACTACAATGAGCAGTTCTTC.

The rearrangement uses TRBV13 and TRBJ1-6, with TRBD1 matching over 8 bases. CDR1 is PRHDT and CDR2 is FYEKMQ in the germline V gene (reference sequence). The ends lost 3 bases at V and 8 bases at J; junction bases unmatched: 6. CDR3 size: 15 residues. This CDR3 reads CASSFYGQGDSPLHF. The CDR3 DNA reads TGTGCCAGCAGCTTCTACGGACAGGGAGATTCACCCCTCCACTTT.

This clone is deemed medium-sized. The chain recombines TRBV19 with TRBJ1-2; maybe TRBD1 (5 bases). CDR3 length: 13 amino acids. Germline assignment: CDR1 LNHDA and CDR2 SQIVND (reference sequence). The V end lost 6 bases, the J end lost 8 bases, and 16 bases lay between the germline ends. The CDR3 is CASSPSGLGGYTF. CDR3 DNA: TGTGCCAGTAGCCCCTCGGGGCTTGGCGGCTACACCTTC.

This clone was counted between two and nine times. This chain joins TRBV23-1 and TRBJ1-2, with 10 nucleotides matching TRBD1. TRBV23-1 is noted as an ORF with a role that remains uncertain. Losses at the gene ends were 3 bases for V and 8 bases for J; bases not matched to a gene: 15. This CDR3 contains 17 residues. The CDR3 loop is CASSHRAGTGALWGYTF. For the CDR3, the DNA is TGCGCCAGCAGTCACCGAGCCGGGACAGGGGCCTTGTGGGGCTACACCTTC.

V is TRBV29-1 and J is TRBJ2-1; 8 positions agree with TRBD1. The CDR3 has 17 amino acids. The J segment lost 0 bases and the V segment lost 3 bases, leaving 10 bases of the junction unmatched. Per germline, CDR1 SQVTM and CDR2 ANQGSEA. The CDR3 region is CSVDLDRVGSSYNEQFF. CDR3 DNA sequence: TGCAGCGTTGATTTGGACAGGGTGGGAAGCTCCTACAATGAGCAGTTCTTC.

V usage is TRBV19 and J usage is TRBJ2-7; D possibly corresponds to TRBD1 (6 bases). Germline assignment: CDR1 LNHDA and CDR2 SQIVND (reference sequence). Trimming took 8 bases from V and 4 from J, leaving 15 bases between them. This CDR3 is 13 amino acids long. The CDR3 coding sequence is TGTGCCAGTGGGCGGACAGCGCAATACGAGCAGTACTTC. It translates to CASGRTAQYEQYF.

The chain links TRBV19 to TRBJ2-7, with a tentative D call TRBD1 (5 bases). V gave up 6 bases and J gave up 1 base, with 16 bases separating them. This CDR3 has 15 residues. Germline V gene data show CDR1 as LNHDA and CDR2 as SQIVND (reference sequence). DNA for the CDR3: TGTGCCAGTAGCATGGGCCAGGGCCTGTCCTACGAGCAGTACTTC. As protein: CASSMGQGLSYEQYF.

The gene calls are TRBV6-1 and TRBJ1-1, with D possibly TRBD1 on 6 matching bases. In germline, CDR1 is MNHNS, CDR2 SASEGT. V dropped 2 bases and J dropped 11 bases, with 15 bases sitting between them. The CDR3 length is 13 residues. CDR3 coding DNA: TGTGCCAGCAGTGAACGGCTGGGGGCGCGGGCTTTCTTT. Protein product: CASSERLGARAFF.

This clone was recorded a few times. V and J are TRBV6-5 and TRBJ1-2; D ambiguous. The CDR3 covers 14 residues. The V gene lost 6 bases and the J gene lost 4 bases, with 15 bases spanning the gap. Germline CDR1 reads MNHEY; CDR2 reads SVGAGI. The CDR3 sequence: CASSLGLGLYGYTF. In DNA, the CDR3 is TGTGCCAGCAGCTTGGGCCTAGGGCTCTATGGCTACACCTTC.

The chain couples TRBV24-1 to TRBJ2-3; no firm D call. Deletions cut 0 bases from V and 2 bases from J, with 8 bases between. Germline-derived CDR1 and CDR2 are KGHDR and SFDVKD. The CDR3 is made up of 15 amino acids. The CDR3 protein is CATSDLHIYTDTQYF. The CDR3 region has the DNA TGTGCCACCAGTGATTTGCATATCTACACAGATACGCAGTATTTT.

The chain couples TRBV7-2 to TRBJ2-6; no reliable D call. Germline loops: CDR1 SGHTA, CDR2 FQGNSA. Trimming stripped 1 base from V and 1 base from J, with 11 bases between. The CDR3 is made up of 17 amino acids. The CDR3 DNA sequence: TGTGCCAGCAGCTTAGGGGCGGAGTGGTCTGGGGCCAACGTCCTGACTTTC. This sequence encodes CASSLGAEWSGANVLTF.

The chain is built from TRBV7-2 and TRBJ2-5; tentative D call: TRBD2 (5 bases). The length of the CDR3 is 13 residues. Trimming cost V 0 bases and J 5 bases, with 7 bases left between them. The germline V gene encodes CDR1 SGHTA and CDR2 FQGNSA. The CDR3 here is CASSLATGETQYF. The DNA of the CDR3 is TGTGCCAGCAGCTTAGCTACGGGGGAGACCCAGTACTTC.

The J gene is TRBJ2-1, the V gene TRBV28, with TRBD2 identical over 7 bases. V shed 5 bases, J shed 1 base, and the junction held 5 bases outside the gene matches. Germline lookup yields CDR1 MDHEN and CDR2 SYDVKM. The CDR3 has 15 residues. CDR3 DNA sequence: TGTGCCAGCAGTCCCGAACTAGCGTCCTACAATGAGCAGTTCTTC. This translates into CASSPELASYNEQFF.

V usage is TRBV5-4 and J usage is TRBJ1-6; unclear D gene. Per germline, CDR1 SGHNT and CDR2 YYREEE (reference sequence). The CDR3 spans 13 residues. Trimming cost V 1 base and J 10 bases, with 9 bases left between them. CDR3 nucleotide sequence: TGTGCCAGCAGCTTGCGGGGAAACTCACCCCTCCACTTT. Translated: CASSLRGNSPLHF.

The chain links TRBV7-8 to TRBJ2-1, with TRBD2 identical over 11 bases. CDR3 length equals 16 residues. Germline-derived CDR1 and CDR2 are SGHVS and FQNEAQ. V was pared by 8 bases and J by 7 bases, with 13 bases of the junction left unmatched. The CDR3 nucleotides are TGTGCCAGCTCAATCTCCGGGACTAGCGGTCTGAATGAGCAGTTCTTC. Translating it yields CASSISGTSGLNEQFF. Together with reference TRBV7-8 and TRBJ2-1, the CDR3 gives the full variable domain: GAGVSQSPRYKVAKRGQDVALRCDPISGHVSLFWYQQALGQGPEFLTYFQNEAQLDKSGLPSDRFFAERPEGSVSTLKIQRTQQEDSAVYLCASSISGTSGLNEQFFGPGTRLTVL.

The gene calls are TRBV18 and TRBJ2-5; D uncertain. CDR3 length: 14 amino acids. Germline values: CDR1 KGHSH, CDR2 LQKENI. The V end was cut by 3 bases, the J end by 1 base, with 9 bases between. The CDR3 loop is CASSPTKLQETQYF. The CDR3 nucleotides read TGTGCCAGCTCACCGACAAAGCTCCAAGAGACCCAGTACTTC.

V and J are TRBV10-1 and TRBJ2-5; 7 bases are a match to TRBD1. The CDR3 is 14 residues long. CDR1 is WNHNN and CDR2 is SYGVQD in the germline V gene (reference sequence). The J segment lost 2 bases and the V segment lost 7 bases, leaving 7 bases of the junction unmatched. The chain's CDR3 is CASTPGQEQETQYF. Here the CDR3 DNA reads TGCGCCAGCACCCCAGGACAGGAACAAGAGACCCAGTACTTC.

The chain uses TRBV2 and TRBJ1-3; D remains unclear. V lost 3 bases, J lost 3 bases, and 6 bases lay in between. Germline CDR1 and CDR2: SNHLY and FYNNEI. The CDR3 loop spans 13 amino acids. The CDR3 DNA reads as TGTGCCAGCAGTGAGACACGTGGAAACACCATATATTTT. Its protein is CASSETRGNTIYF.

The chain uses TRBV7-9 and TRBJ2-3; D not resolved. Germline lookup yields CDR1 SEHNR and CDR2 FQNEAQ (reference sequence). Trimming shortened V by 3 bases and J by 2 bases, and 9 bases separated the two germline ends. The CDR3 runs 14 residues. The CDR3 nucleotides are TGTGCCAGCAGCTTGAGTGCGACCACAGATACGCAGTATTTT. This sequence encodes CASSLSATTDTQYF.

The gene calls are TRBV6-5 and TRBJ2-1; 12 bases map to TRBD2. The germline V gene encodes CDR1 MNHEY and CDR2 SVGAGI. After removal of 6 bases from V and 6 bases from J, the junction contained 3 bases not matched to a gene. This CDR3 has 14 amino acids. CDR3 amino acids: CASSRTSGANEQFF. In nucleotides, the CDR3 is TGTGCCAGCAGCCGGACTAGCGGGGCCAATGAGCAGTTCTTC.

The gene calls are TRBV4-3 and TRBJ1-1; D uncertain. CDR1 is LGHNA and CDR2 is YSLEER in the germline V gene. The CDR3 spans 14 residues. The V end lost 5 bases, the J end lost 0 bases, and 10 bases lay between the germline ends. CDR3 residues: CASSRLIMNTEAFF. For the CDR3, the DNA is TGCGCCAGCAGCAGACTAATCATGAACACTGAAGCTTTCTTT.

This clone was seen just once. The V and J genes are TRBV27 and TRBJ1-2; 8 nucleotides agree with TRBD1. This CDR3 comprises 13 residues. Germline V CDR1 and CDR2: MNHEY, SMNVEV (reference sequence). The J segment lost 8 bases and the V segment lost 5 bases, leaving 7 bases of the junction unmatched. The CDR3 spells CASSQQGEGGYTF. The CDR3 DNA is TGTGCCAGCAGTCAACAGGGGGAAGGCGGCTACACCTTC.